Listed here is a single T cell receptor beta chain. The data are from a study of control samples from healthy donors and cancer patients. Assay used: immunoSEQ multiplex PCR; TCRdb lists only in-frame clones, some missing. The table lists around 100,000 clones, approximately 86% of them singletons. CDR1 is LNHDA, CDR2 SQIVND, per germline (reference sequence). The CDR3 spans 16 residues. V lost 7 bases and J lost 1, with 17 bases in between. Sequenced material: blood. J is TRBJ1-3 and V is TRBV19, with D perhaps matching TRBD1 (6 bases). This TCR was sampled from a man aged 25 to 40 in good health. CDR3 bases: TGTGCCAGTACCAGTATAGGGGGGGGGTCTGGAAACACCATATATTTT. This encodes CASTSIGGGSGNTIYF.